This T cell receptor beta chain was identified in a study of metastatic and nonmetastatic thyroid tumors (TCRdb year 2020). Background for the entire study: Repertoires from peripheral blood and from tumor or nodule tissue samples of malignant and benign thyroid patients were compared.

Taken from the germline V gene, the CDR1 and CDR2 loops are SGDLS and YYNGEE. The junction shows trimming of 2 bases on V and 8 bases on J, plus 14 bases between the germline ends. The CDR3 covers 14 residues, taking in both the cysteine and the phenylalanine. Only the CDR3 region is kept as DNA, spanning 42 bases read in frame from base 1. No patient had received any treatment before thyroid surgery. The study retrospectively analysed patient clinical samples collected from the early 2010s to the late 2010s using T-cell receptor beta sequencing. Study-level results and caveats: In both blood and tumor samples, malignant tumors were reported to have significantly higher TCR beta diversity than benign nodules.

Library generation was performed with PCR. TCRdb shows the sequencer as Illumina HiSeq 4000. High-throughput sequencing was used to profile the TCR beta-chain CDR3 region of every patient. As for the original processing: A classifier to discriminate distant-metastatic papillary thyroid cancer patients was built from CDR3 differences across clinicopathological groups. Repertoire diversity was assessed with the Shannon index, and tumor-blood repertoire similarity with the Morisita-Horn index. Clones were called with MiXCR by TCRdb after fastp trimmed the public reads at Q25, and only in-frame beta chains were retained. TCRdb assigned the V and J calls; the authors' analysis was not used. The sample contains tens of thousands of clones, roughly 17% of them found a single time. The ten largest clones add up to around 9.9% of the sample. This clone was counted at least ten times. Its binding antigen is unknown. Per-base qualities were not stored, and no clone one base away is much larger.

This TCR came from a female donor with papillary thyroid cancer or a benign thyroid nodule (not recorded which). Some clones in this sample may be carry-over from other donors' samples. The V and J segments used are TRBV9 and TRBJ2-4; there is no confident call for the D gene. The specimen sequenced was tumor tissue. The CDR3 amino acid sequence is: CASSVGRNADIQYF. DNA sequence: TGTGCCAGCAGCGTTGGACGGAACGCGGACATTCAGTACTTC.